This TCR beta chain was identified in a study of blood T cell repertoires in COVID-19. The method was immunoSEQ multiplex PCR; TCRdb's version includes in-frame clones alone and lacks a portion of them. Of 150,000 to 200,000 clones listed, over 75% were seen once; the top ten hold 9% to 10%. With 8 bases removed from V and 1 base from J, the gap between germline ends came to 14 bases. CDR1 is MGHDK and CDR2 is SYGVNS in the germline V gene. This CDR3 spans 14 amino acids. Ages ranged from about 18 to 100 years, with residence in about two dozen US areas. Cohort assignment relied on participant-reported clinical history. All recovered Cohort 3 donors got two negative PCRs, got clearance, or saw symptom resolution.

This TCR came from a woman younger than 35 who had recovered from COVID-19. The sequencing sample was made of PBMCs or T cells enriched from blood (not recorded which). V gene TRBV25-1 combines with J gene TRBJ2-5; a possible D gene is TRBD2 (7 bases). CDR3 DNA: TGTGCCAGCGCCTTAAGGGGGGGCCAAGAGACCCAGTACTTC. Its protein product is CASALRGGQETQYF.